The 8 T cell receptor beta chains listed next were all sequenced from one sample in a study of metastatic and nonmetastatic thyroid tumors. There were no patients who had received any treatment before thyroid surgery. TCRdb re-called the PCR reads with MiXCR. Of tens of thousands of clones listed, approximately 4% are singletons. The sequenced material came from blood. These receptor sequences come from a female donor with papillary thyroid cancer or a benign thyroid nodule (not recorded which). Some clones in this sample may be carry-over from other donors' samples.

This clone showed up just a few times. This chain connects TRBV30 to TRBJ1-6; unclear D gene. Looked up from germline, CDR1 is GTSNPN and CDR2 is SVGIG (reference sequence). This CDR3 is built from 17 residues. Trimming removed 4 bases at V and 5 bases at J, with 21 bases between. The CDR3 reads CAWIPAGRIPNNSPLHF. The CDR3 DNA follows: TGTGCCTGGATCCCCGCCGGGCGGATACCTAATAATTCACCCCTCCACTTT.

V usage is TRBV6-4 and J usage is TRBJ2-3, with D possibly being TRBD1 (7 bases). This CDR3 contains 13 residues. Germline CDR1 and CDR2: MRHNA and SNTAGT. V dropped 6 bases and J dropped 2 bases, with 9 bases sitting between them. The DNA of the CDR3 is TGTGCCAGCAGCAGGGGGGACACAGATACGCAGTATTTT. Encoded protein: CASSRGDTDTQYF.

This chain joins TRBV7-3 and TRBJ2-7, with D possibly matching TRBD1 (7 bases). V gave up 1 base and J gave up 3 bases, with 13 bases separating them. The CDR3 is 15 amino acids. The germline V gene encodes CDR1 SGHTA and CDR2 FQGTGA. The CDR3 DNA reads as TGTGCCAGCAGCTTAAGAGGGCAGGGGGGCTACGAGCAGTACTTC. Amino acid sequence: CASSLRGQGGYEQYF.

The table lists this clone with a few counts. This chain joins TRBV6-5 and TRBJ2-7; possibly TRBD2 for D (6 bases). Trimming left V 2 bases short and J 6 bases short, with 23 bases between. CDR1 and CDR2 (germline): MNHEY, SVGAGI. The length of the CDR3 is 17 residues. The chain's CDR3 is CASSYGSDSGPVGEQYF. The CDR3 DNA reads TGTGCCAGCAGTTACGGGTCTGATAGCGGCCCCGTGGGCGAGCAGTACTTC.

In this sample, this clone turned up many times. The chain is built from TRBV4-1 and TRBJ1-1, with D possibly TRBD1 on 5 matching bases. The V end lost 3 bases, the J end lost 0 bases, and 11 bases lay between the germline ends. This CDR3 is built from 15 residues. Germline CDR1 is MGHRA and CDR2 is YSYEKL. CDR3 residues: CASSQTRGMNTEAFF. In DNA, the CDR3 is TGCGCCAGCAGCCAGACGCGGGGGATGAACACTGAAGCTTTCTTT.

At least ten counts were recorded for this clone. At one end, the junction sequence differs from germline, possibly due to a read error. Here the CDR3 reads CASSLAPGTGGDNCGYTF. The CDR3 DNA reads as TGCGCCAGCAGCTTGGCGCCCGGGACAGGGGGCGATAACTGTGGCTACACCTTC. The chain couples TRBV5-1 to TRBJ1-2; 12 bases are a match to TRBD1. Germline V gene lookup returns CDR1 SGHRS and CDR2 YFSETQ. CDR3 length equals 18 residues.

This clone is categorized as medium-sized. Other DNA sequences in this sample translate to the same CDR3. CDR3 coding DNA: TGTGCCAGCAGTTCGCTTAGCGGGACCGCTAGAGATACGCAGTATTTT. This translates into CASSSLSGTARDTQYF. The rearrangement links TRBV28 to TRBJ2-3; 8 bases are shared with TRBD2. This CDR3 has 16 residues. V lost 4 bases and J lost 5; bases outside the gene matches: 11. Germline-derived CDR1 and CDR2 are MDHEN and SYDVKM.

This clone has a handful of counts. The rearrangement links TRBV7-9 to TRBJ1-6; D remains unclear. Germline CDR1 and CDR2: SEHNR and FQNEAQ (reference sequence). The CDR3 contains 12 residues. Deletions cut 9 bases from V and 7 bases from J, with 10 bases between. DNA of the CDR3: TGTGCCAGTAGGATTCTCAATTCACCCCTCCACTTT. It is translated as CASRILNSPLHF.